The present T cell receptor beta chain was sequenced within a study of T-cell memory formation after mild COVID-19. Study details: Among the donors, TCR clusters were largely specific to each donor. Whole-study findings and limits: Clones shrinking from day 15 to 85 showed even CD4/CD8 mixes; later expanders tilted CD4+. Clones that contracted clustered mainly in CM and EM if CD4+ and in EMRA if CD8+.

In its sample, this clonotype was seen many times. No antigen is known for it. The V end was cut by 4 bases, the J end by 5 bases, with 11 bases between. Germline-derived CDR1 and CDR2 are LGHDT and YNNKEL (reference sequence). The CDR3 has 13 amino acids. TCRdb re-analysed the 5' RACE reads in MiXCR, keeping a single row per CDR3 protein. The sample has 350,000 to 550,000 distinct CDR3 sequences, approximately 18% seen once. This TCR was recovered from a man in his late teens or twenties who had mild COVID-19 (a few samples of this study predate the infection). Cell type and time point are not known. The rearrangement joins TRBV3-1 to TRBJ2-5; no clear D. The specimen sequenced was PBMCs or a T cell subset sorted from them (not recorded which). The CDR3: CASSRRDGETQYF. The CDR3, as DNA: TGTGCCAGCAGCCGTAGGGATGGGGAGACCCAGTACTTC.